The clone carrying this TCR beta chain was detected a few times. Its specificity is not known. The PCR employed 60 Vbeta primers together with 13 Jbeta primers. The repertoire was sequenced with immunoSEQ multiplex PCR; TCRdb's copy has only in-frame clones and lacks some. The table has about 120,000 clones, over 8.5% seen once. Germline trimming cut 5 bases from V and 4 bases from J; bases unmatched to any gene: 6. The CDR3 has 14 amino acids. Germline V gene lookup returns CDR1 SGDLS and CDR2 YYNGEE. This sample was taken from a study of cytomegalovirus exposure and HLA in healthy donors. Overall study context: Unique TCRs from HLA-typed donors, approximately 80 million of them, were held in an early data release. Genotyping of roughly 400 donors showed that around 86% belonged to the Caucasian-associated ancestry cluster.

Findings and limits, study-wide: A later analysis found that most CMV-associated TCR beta chains appeared HLA-restricted.

The chain has TRBV9 and TRBJ1-5; the match to TRBD1 covers 7 bases. The sequence came from a woman between 40 and 55 years old in good health and CMV-seropositive. The specimen sequenced was PBMCs. The CDR3 nucleotides are TGTGCCAGCAGTGGGGACAGCCAAAATCAGCCCCAGCATTTT. It translates to CASSGDSQNQPQHF.